This T cell receptor (beta chain) was sequenced during a study of blood T cells in healthy people across ages. Study results and limitations: Greater diversity and more naive CD4+ cells were seen in long-lived donors than in aged donors.

Then a second PCR, running roughly 6 to 11 cycles, was carried out with a sample-barcoded 5' primer and a J-beta primer mix. A template-switch adaptor with 12 random nucleotides tagged each cDNA molecule. Sequencing yielded, for each sample, at least 2.5 million paired-end reads carrying CDR3. Via MiXCR, TCRdb re-called the 5' RACE reads, giving one row per CDR3 protein. The sample holds roughly 830,000 distinct CDR3 sequences, less than 80% seen once. The CDR3 length is 13 residues. Trimming left V 3 bases short and J 8 bases short, with 13 bases between. This clonotype was picked up a small number of times. Its antigen is not known.

Input material: blood. The rearrangement uses TRBV12-3 or TRBV12-4 and TRBJ1-2, with D perhaps TRBD1 (5 bases). The TCR was taken from a man aged 25-40 years in good health. The CDR3 region has the DNA TGTGCCAGCAGTTTTGGGGCAGCTCGGGGCTACACCTTC. As protein: CASSFGAARGYTF.